The 30 T cell receptor beta chains reported below all come from one sample, sequenced in a study of blood T cells in healthy people across ages. For the second PCR, which ran for roughly 6 to 12 cycles, a sample-barcoded 5' primer and a J-beta primer mix were used. TCRdb passed the 5' RACE reads through MiXCR, listing each CDR3 protein once. The sample has 700,000 to 850,000 distinct CDR3 sequences; about 55% are singletons. What was sequenced was blood. All receptors come from an elderly man in good health.

The chain recombines TRBV20-1 with TRBJ1-1, with unresolved D. The CDR3 sequence is 17 residues long. Germline V gene lookup returns CDR1 DFQATT and CDR2 SNEGSKA (reference sequence). The V and J ends lost 1 base and 6 bases respectively, with 24 bases between them. DNA of the CDR3: TGCAGTGCTAGAGTTTGGGTAGGCACACGAGGGAGTTCTGAAGCTTTCTTT. This codes for CSARVWVGTRGSSEAFF.

The gene calls are TRBV24-1 and TRBJ2-5, with TRBD2 matching 11 bases. After removal of 3 bases from V and 5 bases from J, the junction contained 7 bases not matched to a gene. The CDR3 consists of 16 residues. Looked up from germline, CDR1 is KGHDR and CDR2 is SFDVKD. The CDR3 nucleotides are TGTGCCACCAGTGATGACATAGCGGGAGGGACTGAGACCCAGTACTTC. It codes for CATSDDIAGGTETQYF.

The chain recombines TRBV29-1 with TRBJ2-1, with 9 positions matching TRBD2. Germline CDR1 is SQVTM and CDR2 is ANQGSEA. CDR3 length equals 17 residues. J lost 6 bases, V lost 3 bases, and 15 bases had no gene match. Here the CDR3 reads CSVDLWAGGLTANEQFF. The CDR3 nucleotides are TGCAGCGTTGATTTGTGGGCGGGAGGGCTCACGGCCAATGAGCAGTTCTTC.

This chain links TRBV6-1 with TRBJ2-1; D unclear. The germline V gene encodes CDR1 MNHNS and CDR2 SASEGT. V dropped 6 bases and J dropped 0 bases, with 12 bases sitting between them. The CDR3 loop spans 15 amino acids. CDR3 loop: CASSRVTGSYNEQFF. The DNA of the CDR3 is TGTGCCAGCAGCCGAGTGACGGGCTCCTACAATGAGCAGTTCTTC.

V usage is TRBV4-2 and J usage is TRBJ2-4; the D gene is possibly TRBD2 (7 bases). This CDR3 is 13 amino acids long. Per the germline V gene, CDR1 is LGHNA and CDR2 is YNFKEQ. V gave up 1 base and J gave up 13 bases, with 14 bases separating them. The CDR3 nucleotides are TGTGCCAGCAGCCAAGGCCAGGGGCGGGAGCAGTACTTC. It encodes CASSQGQGREQYF.

The genes are TRBV20-1 and TRBJ2-7, with D tentatively TRBD1 (7 bases). The CDR3 sequence is 17 residues long. Germline V gene lookup returns CDR1 DFQATT and CDR2 SNEGSKA (reference sequence). V was trimmed by 5 bases and J by 2 bases, leaving 25 bases between them. CDR3 in DNA: TGCAGTGCTCAGAGGGGGGAACAGGGGACGACAACCTACGAGCAGTACTTC. Its translation: CSAQRGEQGTTTYEQYF.

This clonotype was seen a few times. This chain joins TRBV3-1 and TRBJ2-1, with TRBD2 as a possible D gene (6 bases). V lost 1 base to trimming and J lost 13 bases, with 14 bases between them. This CDR3 spans 13 amino acids. The germline V gene has CDR1 LGHDT and CDR2 YNNKEL (reference sequence). This chain's CDR3 is CASSQGGPGEQFF. DNA of the CDR3: TGTGCCAGCAGCCAAGGGGGCCCGGGAGAACAGTTCTTC.

The sample holds a few counts of this clonotype. The chain combines TRBV3-1 with TRBJ2-1; TRBD2 aligns across 12 bases. V gave up 0 bases and J gave up 12 bases; unmatched junction bases: 9. This CDR3 is 16 amino acids long. Per the germline V gene, CDR1 is LGHDT and CDR2 is YNNKEL (reference sequence). The CDR3 loop reads CASSQDSRLAGERQFF. CDR3 DNA: TGTGCCAGCAGCCAAGATTCGCGACTAGCGGGAGAAAGGCAGTTCTTC.

The rearrangement uses TRBV7-2 and TRBJ1-1; D remains ambiguous. The CDR3 is 13 residues long. In germline, CDR1 is SGHTA, CDR2 FQGNSA. V dropped 1 base and J dropped 6 bases, with 9 bases sitting between them. The CDR3 DNA is TGTGCCAGCAGCTTAGGGAGGAAGGCTGAAGCTTTCTTT. It specifies CASSLGRKAEAFF.

The rearrangement uses TRBV6-6 and TRBJ2-1; 7 nucleotides agree with TRBD1. The CDR3 loop spans 12 amino acids. Germline lookup yields CDR1 MNHNY and CDR2 SVGAGI (reference sequence). Trimming removed 2 bases from V and 9 bases from J; junction bases left unmatched: 1. CDR3 nucleotides: TGTGCCAGCAGTTACAACAGGGGTGAGCAGTTCTTC. Its protein is CASSYNRGEQFF.

This chain uses TRBV20-1 with TRBJ2-5; D is possibly TRBD2 (5 bases). The V end was cut by 2 bases, the J end by 2 bases, with 9 bases between. CDR3 length: 13 residues. Germline V gene data show CDR1 as DFQATT and CDR2 as SNEGSKA (reference sequence). CDR3 bases: TGCAGTGCTAGACGGACTCCTCAAGAGACCCAGTACTTC. As protein: CSARRTPQETQYF.

This clonotype was seen a few times. The rearrangement links TRBV20-1 to TRBJ2-6, with 12 positions matching TRBD2. Germline loops: CDR1 DFQATT, CDR2 SNEGSKA (reference sequence). J gave up 0 bases and V 2 bases, and 5 bases lay outside the gene matches. CDR3 size: 18 residues. The CDR3 is CSARSTSGSRSGANVLTF. The CDR3 DNA is TGCAGTGCTAGATCGACTAGCGGGAGCCGCTCTGGGGCCAACGTCCTGACTTTC.

This chain links TRBV12-3 or TRBV12-4 with TRBJ2-1, with 15 bases matching TRBD2. The CDR3 is 17 amino acids. J was trimmed by 0 bases and V by 6 bases; bases with no gene match: 3. CDR3 in amino acids: CASSGLAGGISYNEQFF. As DNA, the CDR3 is TGTGCCAGCAGCGGACTAGCGGGAGGGATCTCCTACAATGAGCAGTTCTTC.

In nucleotides, the CDR3 is TGCAGTGCTAGATCGGCGGGGAGAGGGGATACGCAGTATTTT. Its translation is CSARSAGRGDTQYF. The chain couples TRBV20-1 to TRBJ2-3; TRBD2 might be the D (6 bases). CDR3 length: 14 amino acids. V lost 2 bases and J 6 bases, leaving 15 bases between the germline ends. Germline loops: CDR1 DFQATT, CDR2 SNEGSKA (reference sequence).

This chain uses TRBV3-1 with TRBJ2-3, with D uncertain. V dropped 0 bases and J dropped 7 bases, with 14 bases sitting between them. The germline V gene encodes CDR1 LGHDT and CDR2 YNNKEL (reference sequence). The CDR3 has 15 amino acids. This CDR3 reads CASSQDKAYGYTQYF. DNA of the CDR3: TGTGCCAGCAGCCAAGATAAGGCCTACGGATATACGCAGTATTTT.

This chain links TRBV24-1 with TRBJ2-4; D remains unclear. The DNA end favors TRBJ2-7, so the J call may be wrong. CDR1 is KGHDR, CDR2 SFDVKD, per germline. The CDR3 runs 13 residues. In nucleotides, the CDR3 is TGTGCCACCAGTGATGGCGGCCGCTACGAGCAGTACTTC. It specifies CATSDGGRYEQYF.

This chain uses TRBV27 with TRBJ2-3; TRBD2 might be the D (6 bases). The CDR3 is 13 amino acids. V lost 5 bases and J lost 14, with 20 bases in between. The germline gives CDR1 MNHEY, CDR2 SMNVEV (reference sequence). CDR3 DNA: TGTGCCAGCAGTCCTGGGACTCACAGATACGCGTATTTT. This translates into CASSPGTHRYAYF.

Of note for this clonotype: A much more abundant neighbour one base away suggests this may be a read error. This sequence joins TRBV20-1 and TRBJ2-5, with D possibly being TRBD1 or TRBD2 (6 bases each). The length of the CDR3 is 15 residues. Trimming took off 3 bases at V and 5 bases at J, with 19 bases between the two ends. The V gene's germline CDR1 is DFQATT and CDR2 SNEGSKA (reference sequence). CDR3 protein: CSAREVSGGGETQYF. In nucleotides, the CDR3 is TGCAGTGCTAGGGAGGTTAGCGGAGGGGGGGAGACCCAGTACTTC.

This clonotype was detected a few times. The gene calls are TRBV7-9 and TRBJ2-3, with 9 bases that match TRBD1. J gave up 4 bases and V 5 bases, and 7 bases lay outside the gene matches. Per germline, CDR1 SEHNR and CDR2 FQNEAQ (reference sequence). The CDR3 runs 15 residues. As DNA, the CDR3 is TGTGCCAGCAGCGGCGGGACAGGGTTTTCAGATACGCAGTATTTT. Translating it yields CASSGGTGFSDTQYF.

The V gene is TRBV6-5, the J gene TRBJ2-1; D gene ambiguous. Trimming removed 0 bases at V and 10 bases at J, with 10 bases between. Germline loops: CDR1 MNHEY, CDR2 SVGAGI. CDR3 size: 13 residues. CDR3 sequence: CASSYSLAREQFF. In DNA, the CDR3 is TGTGCCAGCAGTTACTCGTTAGCACGCGAGCAGTTCTTC.

The V gene is TRBV25-1, the J gene TRBJ2-3; no firm D call. The germline gives CDR1 MGHDK, CDR2 SYGVNS. Deletions cut 5 bases from V and 5 bases from J, with 20 bases between. The CDR3 extends over 16 amino acids. The CDR3 nucleotides are TGTGCCAGCAGTTTGATGAAAGGACCCGCCAAAGATACGCAGTATTTT. It specifies CASSLMKGPAKDTQYF. The full variable domain, in which reference TRBV25-1 and TRBJ2-3 provide the parts outside the CDR3, is EADIYQTPRYLVIGTGKKITLECSQTMGHDKMYWYQQDPGMELHLIHYSYGVNSTEKGDLSSESTVSRIRTEHFPLTLESARPSHTSQYLCASSLMKGPAKDTQYFGPGTRLTVL.

The rearrangement uses TRBV5-4 and TRBJ2-3, with TRBD2 matching 12 bases. This CDR3 contains 14 residues. Germline trimming cut 4 bases from V and 14 bases from J; bases unmatched to any gene: 11. The V gene's germline CDR1 is SGHNT and CDR2 YYREEE (reference sequence). The CDR3: CASSLAGGPRYAYF. As DNA, the CDR3 is TGTGCCAGCAGCCTAGCGGGAGGGCCCAGATACGCGTATTTT.

This clonotype was detected only once. The gene calls are TRBV29-1 and TRBJ2-7; the D gene is possibly TRBD1 (5 bases). CDR1 SQVTM and CDR2 ANQGSEA come from the germline V gene. This CDR3 contains 16 residues. Deletions cut 1 base from V and 2 bases from J, with 18 bases between. CDR3: CSVEGTRAEGAYEQYF. The DNA of the CDR3 is TGCAGCGTTGAAGGGACCCGGGCCGAAGGGGCCTACGAGCAGTACTTC.

The genes are TRBV6-1 and TRBJ1-2; D not resolved. Looked up from germline, CDR1 is MNHNS and CDR2 is SASEGT. The CDR3 has 13 amino acids. Trimming removed 5 bases from V and 2 bases from J, with 9 bases in between. CDR3 residues: CASSTTQNYGYTF. In nucleotides, the CDR3 is TGTGCCAGCAGTACGACACAGAACTATGGCTACACCTTC.

The V gene is TRBV21-1, the J gene TRBJ1-2; the D call of TRBD1 is as the table states it, not checked on the DNA. TRBV21-1 is noted as a pseudogene. The CDR3 is made up of 14 amino acids. In nucleotides, the CDR3 is TGTGCCAGCAGCCTGGTAGTAGGGGGCAGGAACTACACCTTC. It encodes CASSLVVGGRNYTF.

This chain uses TRBV11-2 with TRBJ2-3; the D is unclear. Deletions cut 1 base from V and 14 bases from J, with 16 bases between. Germline CDR1 reads SGHAT; CDR2 reads FQNNGV. The CDR3 length is 13 residues. The CDR3 reads CASSLGLSRYAYF. As DNA, the CDR3 is TGTGCCAGCAGCTTAGGCCTTAGCAGATACGCGTATTTT.

This clonotype was seen only a few times. This chain connects TRBV24-1 to TRBJ2-1; maybe TRBD2 (6 bases). Germline-derived CDR1 and CDR2 are KGHDR and SFDVKD. V was trimmed by 5 bases and J by 3 bases, leaving 10 bases between them. The CDR3 has 14 amino acids. The CDR3 nucleotides are TGTGCCACCAGTGTAGCGGCCGACTACAATGAGCAGTTCTTC. Translated: CATSVAADYNEQFF.

This clonotype showed up just once. The CDR3 spells CASSLSEVGMNTEAFF. CDR3 coding DNA: TGTGCCAGCAGTTTATCGGAGGTGGGGATGAACACTGAAGCTTTCTTT. The chain combines TRBV27 with TRBJ1-1; D remains unclear. CDR1 is MNHEY, CDR2 SMNVEV, per germline (reference sequence). Trimming pared 0 bases from V and 0 bases from J, leaving 11 bases between. The CDR3 contains 16 residues.

Only a few counts were recorded for this clonotype. The genes are TRBV27 and TRBJ2-1, with D perhaps matching TRBD1 or TRBD2 (5 bases each). V was pared by 2 bases and J by 1 base, with 9 bases between. CDR3 length: 15 residues. CDR1 and CDR2 from the germline V gene are MNHEY and SMNVEV (reference sequence). CDR3 nucleotides: TGTGCCAGCAGTTTAAGGGACCCTTCCTACAATGAGCAGTTCTTC. It yields the protein CASSLRDPSYNEQFF.

On this clonotype: The junction departs from the called germline gene at one end, perhaps through a read error. The rearrangement uses TRBV15 and TRBJ2-1, with D possibly being TRBD1 or TRBD2 (5 bases each). Germline V CDR1 and CDR2: LNHNV, YYDKDF (reference sequence). The CDR3 consists of 13 residues. CDR3: CATSRGRGNEQLF. The CDR3 DNA is TGTGCCACCAGCAGAGGCCGGGGCAATGAGCAGTTATTC.